The clone carrying this TCR beta chain was detected a few times. Its antigen is unidentified. This record comes from a study of blood T cells in healthy people across ages. Whole-study findings and limits: More naive CD4+ cells and higher diversity were found in long-lived than in aged donors.

The CDR3 runs 17 residues. Germline CDR1 and CDR2: SGHVS and FNYEAQ. V lost 5 bases, J lost 6 bases, and 15 bases stayed unmatched. Through a sample-barcoded 5' primer and a J-beta primer mix, a second PCR was run for roughly 7 to 11 cycles. TCRdb reprocessed the 5' RACE reads via MiXCR and lists one record per CDR3 protein. The table records about 500,000 distinct CDR3 sequences, 24% of them present only once. The sample also formed part of further work on T cells of mothers and their children. This second study notes: Detection of persistent microchimeric T cell clones did not occur.

The specimen was blood. The chain recombines TRBV7-6 with TRBJ2-7, with 11 bases lining up with TRBD2. The receptor was isolated from a boy aged 5-17 years in good health. The DNA of the CDR3 is TGTGCCAGCAGCCTCCCGATTAGCGGGAGGGAAATTAGCGAGCAGTACTTC. This gives the protein CASSLPISGREISEQYF.